This TCR beta chain emerged from a study of blood T cell repertoires in COVID-19. In the authors' methods: The assay estimated nucleated cells by amplifying reference gene primers. Generated by immunoSEQ multiplex PCR, the TCRdb table keeps only in-frame clones and is missing some. D and trimming were read from the DNA, whereas the V and J calls and clone size are those reported in that table. The sample yields around 240,000 clones, about 83% seen once. The table lists this clone with a few counts. The study counted Cohort 3 donors as recovered given two negative PCRs, clearance, or symptom resolution. This CDR3 is built from 13 residues. The V gene's germline CDR1 is GTSNPN and CDR2 SVGIG (reference sequence). V lost 0 bases to trimming and J lost 6 bases; unmatched junction nucleotides: 0.

V and J are TRBV30 and TRBJ2-2; TRBD1 matches 8 bases. The receptor comes from a woman aged 45-59 years who had recovered from COVID-19. Sequenced: PBMCs or T cells enriched from blood (not recorded which). CDR3: CAWSVQGAGELFF. DNA for the CDR3: TGTGCCTGGAGTGTACAGGGGGCCGGGGAGCTGTTTTTT.